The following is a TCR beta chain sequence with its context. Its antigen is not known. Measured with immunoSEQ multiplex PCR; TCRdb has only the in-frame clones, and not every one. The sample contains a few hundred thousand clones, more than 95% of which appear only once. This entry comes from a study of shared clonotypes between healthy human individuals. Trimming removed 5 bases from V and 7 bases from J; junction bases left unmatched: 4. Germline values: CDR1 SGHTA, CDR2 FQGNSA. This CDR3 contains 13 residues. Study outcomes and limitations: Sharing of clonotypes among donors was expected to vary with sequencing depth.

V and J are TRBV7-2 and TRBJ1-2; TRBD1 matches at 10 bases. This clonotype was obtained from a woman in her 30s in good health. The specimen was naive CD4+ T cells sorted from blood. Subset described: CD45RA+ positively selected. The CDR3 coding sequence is TGTGCCAGCAGCCTCGGACAGGGGGGTGGCTACACCTTC. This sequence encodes CASSLGQGGGYTF.